Listed below are T cell receptor beta chains from one sample, sequenced in a study of shared clonotypes between healthy human individuals. The data were produced by immunoSEQ multiplex PCR, yet TCRdb's version contains in-frame clones alone and is incomplete. This sample has 1,500,000 or so clones, with approximately 98.5% found just once. Sequenced input: naive CD4+ T cells sorted from blood. These receptor sequences come from a man younger than 45 in good health. The CDR3 runs from the conserved cysteine through the conserved F or W. The order of the fields is clone size, V gene, J gene, D gene, CDR3 protein, CDR3 DNA. D genes are given only for firm matches. Clone size is stated in some rows and not others, as once, few, many or a class when expanded.

clone size: -
V gene: TRBV5-6
J gene: TRBJ2-1
D gene: TRBD2
CDR3 protein: CASSLDPAGGYNEQFF
CDR3 DNA: TGTGCCAGCAGCTTGGACCCAGCGGGAGGATACAATGAGCAGTTCTTC

clone size: -
V gene: TRBV18
J gene: TRBJ2-7
D gene: -
CDR3 protein: CASSPRRSVYEQYF
CDR3 DNA: TGTGCCAGCTCACCACGACGCTCGGTCTACGAGCAGTACTTC

clone size: -
V gene: TRBV7-2
J gene: TRBJ1-3
D gene: TRBD1
CDR3 protein: CASSFFLAGQGSSGNTIYF
CDR3 DNA: TGTGCCAGCAGCTTCTTCCTCGCGGGACAGGGAAGCTCTGGAAACACCATATATTTT

clone size: -
V gene: TRBV4-1
J gene: TRBJ2-7
D gene: TRBD2
CDR3 protein: CASSQDLAGGMAQYF
CDR3 DNA: TGCGCCAGCAGCCAAGACCTAGCGGGAGGGATGGCGCAGTACTTC

clone size: -
V gene: TRBV18
J gene: TRBJ2-2
D gene: TRBD1
CDR3 protein: CASSPRQGAGELFF
CDR3 DNA: TGTGCCAGCTCACCGCGACAGGGTGCCGGGGAGCTGTTTTTT

clone size: -
V gene: TRBV10-3
J gene: TRBJ2-3
D gene: -
CDR3 protein: CAIRTATGYTDTQYF
CDR3 DNA: TGTGCCATCAGAACTGCAACTGGGTACACAGATACGCAGTATTTT

clone size: -
V gene: TRBV7-9
J gene: TRBJ2-3
D gene: TRBD1
CDR3 protein: CASSLVVPEQGADTQYF
CDR3 DNA: TGTGCCAGCAGCTTAGTGGTCCCAGAACAGGGGGCAGATACGCAGTATTTT

clone size: -
V gene: TRBV7-9
J gene: TRBJ2-7
D gene: -
CDR3 protein: CASSWVSTYEQYF
CDR3 DNA: TGTGCCAGCAGCTGGGTCAGCACCTACGAGCAGTACTTC

clone size: -
V gene: TRBV9
J gene: TRBJ2-7
D gene: -
CDR3 protein: CASSGGQGNLYEQYF
CDR3 DNA: TGTGCCAGCAGCGGCGGGCAGGGTAATCTTTACGAGCAGTACTTC

clone size: -
V gene: TRBV9
J gene: TRBJ2-7
D gene: TRBD2
CDR3 protein: CASSVEGLAGGEQYF
CDR3 DNA: TGTGCCAGCAGCGTAGAGGGGCTAGCGGGAGGTGAGCAGTACTTC

clone size: -
V gene: TRBV2
J gene: TRBJ2-5
D gene: -
CDR3 protein: CASSTRFVETQYF
CDR3 DNA: TGTGCCAGCAGTACAAGGTTCGTGGAGACCCAGTACTTC

clone size: -
V gene: TRBV11-2
J gene: TRBJ2-7
D gene: TRBD1
CDR3 protein: CASSPPGTAYEQYF
CDR3 DNA: TGTGCCAGCAGCCCCCCTGGGACAGCTTACGAGCAGTACTTC

clone size: once
V gene: TRBV18
J gene: TRBJ1-5
D gene: TRBD1
CDR3 protein: CASSVTGGNSNQPQHF
CDR3 DNA: TGTGCCAGCTCAGTTACAGGGGGCAATAGCAATCAGCCCCAGCATTTT

clone size: -
V gene: TRBV14
J gene: TRBJ2-3
D gene: -
CDR3 protein: CASSQDSHPSTDTQYF
CDR3 DNA: TGTGCCAGCAGCCAAGACAGCCACCCATCCACAGATACGCAGTATTTT

clone size: once
V gene: TRBV7-8
J gene: TRBJ2-3
D gene: TRBD2
CDR3 protein: CASSLGRETQYF
CDR3 DNA: TGTGCCAGCAGCTTAGGGCGGGAGACGCAGTATTTT

clone size: -
V gene: TRBV5-1
J gene: TRBJ2-7
D gene: -
CDR3 protein: CASSGGWEQYF
CDR3 DNA: TGCGCCAGCAGCGGAGGGTGGGAGCAGTACTTC

clone size: once
V gene: TRBV4-1
J gene: TRBJ1-5
D gene: -
CDR3 protein: CASSQDGGTQPQHF
CDR3 DNA: TGCGCCAGCAGCCAGGACGGAGGGACTCAGCCCCAGCATTTT

clone size: -
V gene: TRBV28
J gene: TRBJ2-7
D gene: -
CDR3 protein: CASSFIRGGVRRRDLFYEQYF
CDR3 DNA: TGTGCCAGCAGCTTTATCCGCGGCGGTGTCAGACGGAGGGACCTCTTCTACGAGCAGTACTTC

clone size: -
V gene: TRBV14
J gene: TRBJ2-1
D gene: TRBD2
CDR3 protein: CASSLLGGSSYNEQFF
CDR3 DNA: TGTGCCAGCAGCCTCCTGGGGGGGAGCTCCTACAATGAGCAGTTCTTC

clone size: -
V gene: TRBV28
J gene: TRBJ2-7
D gene: TRBD2
CDR3 protein: CASSLSSGRYEQYF
CDR3 DNA: TGTGCCAGCAGTTTATCTAGCGGGAGGTACGAGCAGTACTTC

clone size: -
V gene: TRBV2
J gene: TRBJ1-5
D gene: -
CDR3 protein: CASSEAGTGTNQPQHF
CDR3 DNA: TGTGCCAGCAGTGAAGCGGGTACAGGTACCAATCAGCCCCAGCATTTT

clone size: -
V gene: TRBV5-1
J gene: TRBJ2-7
D gene: TRBD1
CDR3 protein: CASSTGTGSYEQYF
CDR3 DNA: TGCGCCAGCAGCACCGGGACAGGGTCCTACGAGCAGTACTTC

clone size: -
V gene: TRBV5-1
J gene: TRBJ2-3
D gene: -
CDR3 protein: CASSLARLNTDTQYF
CDR3 DNA: TGCGCCAGCAGCTTGGCCAGACTAAACACAGATACGCAGTATTTT

clone size: -
V gene: TRBV5-1
J gene: TRBJ2-5
D gene: TRBD1
CDR3 protein: CASSSGQQETQYF
CDR3 DNA: TGCGCCAGCAGCTCGGGACAGCAAGAGACCCAGTACTTC

clone size: -
V gene: TRBV27
J gene: TRBJ2-2
D gene: -
CDR3 protein: CASSPRADPRVNTGELFF
CDR3 DNA: TGTGCCAGCAGTCCTAGGGCAGATCCAAGAGTGAACACCGGGGAGCTGTTTTTT

clone size: -
V gene: TRBV28
J gene: TRBJ2-7
D gene: TRBD1
CDR3 protein: CASSLFGGQGVREQYF
CDR3 DNA: TGTGCCAGCAGTTTATTTGGGGGACAGGGGGTGCGCGAGCAGTACTTC

clone size: -
V gene: TRBV10-1
J gene: TRBJ1-1
D gene: -
CDR3 protein: CASSQAGTVEAFF
CDR3 DNA: TGCGCCAGCAGTCAAGCAGGGACCGTTGAAGCTTTCTTT

clone size: -
V gene: TRBV9
J gene: TRBJ1-1
D gene: -
CDR3 protein: CASSDGTLNTEAFF
CDR3 DNA: TGTGCCAGCAGCGATGGGACACTGAACACTGAAGCTTTCTTT

clone size: -
V gene: TRBV5-4
J gene: TRBJ2-7
D gene: -
CDR3 protein: CASSLGGRASYEQYF
CDR3 DNA: TGTGCCAGCAGCTTGGGCGGGCGAGCCTCCTACGAGCAGTACTTC

clone size: once
V gene: TRBV7-2
J gene: TRBJ2-1
D gene: -
CDR3 protein: CASSLEWGLYEQFF
CDR3 DNA: TGTGCCAGCAGCTTAGAGTGGGGTCTTTATGAGCAGTTCTTC

clone size: -
V gene: TRBV6-6
J gene: TRBJ1-4
D gene: TRBD1
CDR3 protein: CASSRGQDEKLFF
CDR3 DNA: TGTGCCAGCAGCAGGGGGCAGGATGAAAAACTGTTTTTT

clone size: -
V gene: TRBV28
J gene: TRBJ2-2
D gene: TRBD2
CDR3 protein: CASREGRAAGELFF
CDR3 DNA: TGTGCCAGCAGAGAGGGGAGGGCCGCCGGGGAGCTGTTTTTT

clone size: -
V gene: TRBV9
J gene: TRBJ2-7
D gene: TRBD2
CDR3 protein: CASSVLGGSNEQYF
CDR3 DNA: TGTGCCAGCAGCGTATTGGGGGGGAGTAACGAGCAGTACTTC

clone size: -
V gene: TRBV9
J gene: TRBJ1-2
D gene: -
CDR3 protein: CASSVELQGFGYTF
CDR3 DNA: TGTGCCAGCAGCGTAGAATTGCAGGGTTTTGGCTACACCTTC

clone size: -
V gene: TRBV5-4
J gene: TRBJ2-7
D gene: TRBD1
CDR3 protein: CASSLAGRQGREQYF
CDR3 DNA: TGTGCCAGCAGCTTGGCCGGGCGACAGGGTAGAGAGCAGTACTTC